This T cell receptor (beta chain) was documented in a study of blood T cell repertoires in COVID-19. Study context: Some COVID-19 samples were acute and others convalescent; all came from the United States, Italy and Spain.

Losses at the gene ends were 7 bases for V and 6 bases for J; bases not matched to a gene: 7. CDR1 is KGHDR and CDR2 is SFDVKD in the germline V gene. This CDR3 has 14 amino acids. Per the original methods: Reference gene primer amplification yielded estimated nucleated cell counts. TCRdb keeps only in-frame clones here, not all; method: immunoSEQ multiplex PCR. That table furnishes V, J and clone size, whereas the DNA furnished D and trimming. The sample yields 120,000 or so clones, 85% seen once. This clone was seen just once. The clonotype originates from an elderly woman with acute or convalescent COVID-19. Material for sequencing was peripheral blood. J is TRBJ1-5 and V is TRBV24-1; TRBD1 matches 8 bases. In DNA form, the CDR3 reads TGTGCCACCAGCCAAGCAGGGGGCGGTCAGCCCCAGCATTTT. As protein: CATSQAGGGQPQHF.